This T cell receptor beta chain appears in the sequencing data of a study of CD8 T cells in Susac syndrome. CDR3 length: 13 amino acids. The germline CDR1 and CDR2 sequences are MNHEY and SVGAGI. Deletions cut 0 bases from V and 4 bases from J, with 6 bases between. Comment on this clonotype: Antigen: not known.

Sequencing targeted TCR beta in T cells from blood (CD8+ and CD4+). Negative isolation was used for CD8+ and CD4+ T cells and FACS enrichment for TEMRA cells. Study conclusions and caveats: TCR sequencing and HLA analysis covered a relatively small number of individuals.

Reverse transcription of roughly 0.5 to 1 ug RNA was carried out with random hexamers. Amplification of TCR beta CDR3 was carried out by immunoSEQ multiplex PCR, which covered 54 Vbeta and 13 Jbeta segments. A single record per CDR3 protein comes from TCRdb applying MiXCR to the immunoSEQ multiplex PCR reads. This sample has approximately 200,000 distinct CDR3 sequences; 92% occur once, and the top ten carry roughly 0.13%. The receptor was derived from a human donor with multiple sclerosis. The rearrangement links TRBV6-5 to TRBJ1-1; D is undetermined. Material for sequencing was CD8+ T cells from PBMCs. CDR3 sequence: CASSYSKSTEAFF. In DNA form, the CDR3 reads TGTGCCAGCAGTTACTCGAAGAGCACTGAAGCTTTCTTT.